This T cell receptor beta chain originates from a study of T cell repertoires in cytomegalovirus infection. Across the whole study: In public TCR beta signatures, there were indications of both CMV infection and matching HLA type. Study-level points and caveats: CMV-specific TCR beta clonotypes restricted by HLA-C dominated the ex vivo response. Pooled public TCR beta family frequency picked out CMV carriers with the relevant HLA.

A few counts support this clonotype. Its cognate antigen is unknown. Via MiXCR, TCRdb re-called the reads, giving one row per CDR3 protein. Of 200,000 or so distinct CDR3 sequences listed, approximately 19% are singletons. The CDR3 totals 15 residues. Germline CDR1 is SEHNR and CDR2 is FQNEAQ (reference sequence). Trimming left V 4 bases short and J 0 bases short, with 12 bases between. Sequencing input: PBMCs. The clonotype was recovered from a human donor in good health (CMV status not recorded). Some clones in this sample may be carry-over from other donors' samples. This rearrangement joins TRBV7-9 to TRBJ1-2, with a tentative D call TRBD1 (5 bases). CDR3 region: CASSYPPGTNYGYTF. The CDR3 coding sequence is TGTGCCAGCAGCTATCCCCCAGGGACTAACTATGGCTACACCTTC.